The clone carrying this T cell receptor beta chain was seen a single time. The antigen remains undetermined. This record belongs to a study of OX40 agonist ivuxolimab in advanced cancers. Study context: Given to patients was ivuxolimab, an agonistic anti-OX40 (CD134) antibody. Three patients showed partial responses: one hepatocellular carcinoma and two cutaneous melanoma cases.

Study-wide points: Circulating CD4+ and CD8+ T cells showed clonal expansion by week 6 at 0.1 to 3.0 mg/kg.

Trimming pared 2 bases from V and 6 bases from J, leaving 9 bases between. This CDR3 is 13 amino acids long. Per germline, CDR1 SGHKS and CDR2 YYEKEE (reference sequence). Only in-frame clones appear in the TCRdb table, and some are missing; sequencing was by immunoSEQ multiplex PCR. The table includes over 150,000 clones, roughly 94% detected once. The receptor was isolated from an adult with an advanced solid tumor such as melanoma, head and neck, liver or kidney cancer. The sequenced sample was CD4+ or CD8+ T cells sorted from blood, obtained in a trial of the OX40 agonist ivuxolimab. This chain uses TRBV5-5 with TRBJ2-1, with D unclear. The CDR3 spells CASSFSYSNEQFF. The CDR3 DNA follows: TGTGCCAGCAGCTTTTCCTACAGCAATGAGCAGTTCTTC.